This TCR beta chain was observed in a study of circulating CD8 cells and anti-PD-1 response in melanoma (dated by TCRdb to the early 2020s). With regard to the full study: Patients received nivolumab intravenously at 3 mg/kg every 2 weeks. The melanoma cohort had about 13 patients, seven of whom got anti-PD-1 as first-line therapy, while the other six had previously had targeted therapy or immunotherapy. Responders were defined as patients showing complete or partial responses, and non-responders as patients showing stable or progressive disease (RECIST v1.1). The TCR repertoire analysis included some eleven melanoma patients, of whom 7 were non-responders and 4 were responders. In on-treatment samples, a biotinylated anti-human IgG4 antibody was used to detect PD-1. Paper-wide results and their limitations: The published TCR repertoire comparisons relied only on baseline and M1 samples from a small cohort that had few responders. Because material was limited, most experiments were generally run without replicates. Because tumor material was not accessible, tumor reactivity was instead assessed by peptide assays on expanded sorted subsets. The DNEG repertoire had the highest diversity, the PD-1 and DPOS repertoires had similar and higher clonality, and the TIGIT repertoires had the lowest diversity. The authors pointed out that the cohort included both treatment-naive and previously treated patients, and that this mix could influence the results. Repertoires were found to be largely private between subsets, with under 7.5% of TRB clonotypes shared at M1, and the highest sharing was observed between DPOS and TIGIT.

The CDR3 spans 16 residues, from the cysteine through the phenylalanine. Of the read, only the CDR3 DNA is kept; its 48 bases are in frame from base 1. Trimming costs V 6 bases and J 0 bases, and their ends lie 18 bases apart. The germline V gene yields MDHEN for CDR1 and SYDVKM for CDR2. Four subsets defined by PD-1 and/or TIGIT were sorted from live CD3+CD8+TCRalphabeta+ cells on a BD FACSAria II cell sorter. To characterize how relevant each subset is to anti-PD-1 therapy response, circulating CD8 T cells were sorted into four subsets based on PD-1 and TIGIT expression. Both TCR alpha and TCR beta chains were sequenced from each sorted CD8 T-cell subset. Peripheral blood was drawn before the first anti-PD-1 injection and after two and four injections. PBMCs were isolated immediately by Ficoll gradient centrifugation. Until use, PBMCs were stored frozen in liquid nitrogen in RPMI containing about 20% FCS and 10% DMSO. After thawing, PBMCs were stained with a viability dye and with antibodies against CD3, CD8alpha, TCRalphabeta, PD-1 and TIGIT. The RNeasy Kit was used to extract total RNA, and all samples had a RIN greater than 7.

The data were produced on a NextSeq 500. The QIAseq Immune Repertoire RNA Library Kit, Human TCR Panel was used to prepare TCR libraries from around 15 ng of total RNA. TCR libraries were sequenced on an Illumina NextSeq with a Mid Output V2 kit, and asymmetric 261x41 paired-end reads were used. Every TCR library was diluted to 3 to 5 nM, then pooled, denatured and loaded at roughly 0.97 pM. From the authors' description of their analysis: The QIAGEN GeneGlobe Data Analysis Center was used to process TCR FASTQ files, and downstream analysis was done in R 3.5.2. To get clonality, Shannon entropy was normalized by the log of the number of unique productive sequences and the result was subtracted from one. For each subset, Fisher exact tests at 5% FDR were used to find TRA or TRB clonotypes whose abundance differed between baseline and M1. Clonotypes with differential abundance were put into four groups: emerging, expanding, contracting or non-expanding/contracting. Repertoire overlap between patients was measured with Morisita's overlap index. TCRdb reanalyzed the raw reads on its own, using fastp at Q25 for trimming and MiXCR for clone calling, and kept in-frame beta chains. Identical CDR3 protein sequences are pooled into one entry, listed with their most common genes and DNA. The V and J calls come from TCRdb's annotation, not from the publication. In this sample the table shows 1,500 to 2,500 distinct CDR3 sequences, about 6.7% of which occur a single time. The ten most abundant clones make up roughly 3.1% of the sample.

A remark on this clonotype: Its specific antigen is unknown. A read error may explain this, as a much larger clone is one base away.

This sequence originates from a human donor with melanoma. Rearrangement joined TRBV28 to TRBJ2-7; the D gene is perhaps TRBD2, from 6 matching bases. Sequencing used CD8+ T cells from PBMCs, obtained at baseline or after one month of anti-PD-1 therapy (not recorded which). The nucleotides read TGTGCCAGCAGCTCTGGAAGGGACTCCTGCTCCTACGAGCAGTACTTC. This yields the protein CASSSGRDSCSYEQYF.